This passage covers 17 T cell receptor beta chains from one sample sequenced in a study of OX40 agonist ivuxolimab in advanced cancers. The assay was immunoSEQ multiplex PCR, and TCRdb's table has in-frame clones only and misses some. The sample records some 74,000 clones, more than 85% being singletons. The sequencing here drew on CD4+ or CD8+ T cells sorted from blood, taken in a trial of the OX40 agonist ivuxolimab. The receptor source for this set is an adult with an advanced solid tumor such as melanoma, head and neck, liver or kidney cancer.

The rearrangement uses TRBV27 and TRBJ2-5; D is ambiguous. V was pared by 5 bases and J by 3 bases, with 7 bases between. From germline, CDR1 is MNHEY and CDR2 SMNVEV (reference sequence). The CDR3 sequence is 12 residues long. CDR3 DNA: TGTGCCAGCAGTAGGAGAGAAGAGACCCAGTACTTC. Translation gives CASSRREETQYF.

Written as DNA, the CDR3 is TGTGCCAGCAGTCCCCCTTGGCGGGACCGACCTGGGGCCAACGTCCTGACTTTC. Protein: CASSPPWRDRPGANVLTF. V gene TRBV28 combines with J gene TRBJ2-6, with D perhaps TRBD2 (6 bases). Looked up from germline, CDR1 is MDHEN and CDR2 is SYDVKM. Trimming shortened V by 5 bases and J by 2 bases, and 19 bases separated the two germline ends. The CDR3 has 18 amino acids. The full variable domain, its missing parts supplied by reference TRBV28 and TRBJ2-6, is DVKVTQSSRYLVKRTGEKVFLECVQDMDHENMFWYRQDPGLGLRLIYFSYDVKMKEKGDIPEGYSVSREKKERFSLILESASTNQTSMYLCASSPPWRDRPGANVLTFGAGSRLTVL.

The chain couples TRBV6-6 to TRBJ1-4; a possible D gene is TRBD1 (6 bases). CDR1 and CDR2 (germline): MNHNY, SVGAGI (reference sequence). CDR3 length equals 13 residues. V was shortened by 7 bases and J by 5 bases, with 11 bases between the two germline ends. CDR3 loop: CASIGQGNEKLFF. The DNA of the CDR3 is TGTGCCAGCATTGGTCAGGGGAATGAAAAACTGTTTTTT.

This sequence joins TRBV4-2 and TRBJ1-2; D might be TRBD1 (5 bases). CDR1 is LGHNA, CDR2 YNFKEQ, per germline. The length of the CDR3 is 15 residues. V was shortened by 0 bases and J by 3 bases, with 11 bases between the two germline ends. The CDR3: CASSQDQGLDYGYTF. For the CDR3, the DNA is TGTGCCAGCAGCCAAGATCAGGGTTTGGACTATGGCTACACCTTC.

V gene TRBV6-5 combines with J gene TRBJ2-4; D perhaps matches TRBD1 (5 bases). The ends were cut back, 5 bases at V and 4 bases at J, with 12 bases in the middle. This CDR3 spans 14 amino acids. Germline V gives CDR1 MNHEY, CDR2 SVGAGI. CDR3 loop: CASSPWTSKNIQYF. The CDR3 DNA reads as TGTGCCAGCAGTCCTTGGACAAGTAAAAACATTCAGTACTTC.

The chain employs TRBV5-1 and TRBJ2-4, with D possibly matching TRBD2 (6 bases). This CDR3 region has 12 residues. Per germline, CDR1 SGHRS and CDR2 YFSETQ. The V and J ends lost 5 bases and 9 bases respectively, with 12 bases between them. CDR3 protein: CASSQKGGIQYF. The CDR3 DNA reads TGCGCCAGCAGTCAAAAGGGAGGCATTCAGTACTTC.

CDR3 sequence reads: CASSLREGYGYTF. The CDR3 region has the DNA TGTGCCAGCAGCCTCCGGGAGGGCTATGGCTACACCTTC. The rearrangement uses TRBV7-8 and TRBJ1-2; D not certain. The CDR3 totals 13 residues. The V gene's germline CDR1 is SGHVS and CDR2 FQNEAQ. The germline V and J ends were trimmed by 5 bases and 4 bases, with 11 bases remaining between them. The full variable domain, rest sourced from reference TRBV7-8 and TRBJ1-2, is GAGVSQSPRYKVAKRGQDVALRCDPISGHVSLFWYQQALGQGPEFLTYFQNEAQLDKSGLPSDRFFAERPEGSVSTLKIQRTQQEDSAVYLCASSLREGYGYTFGSGTRLTVV.

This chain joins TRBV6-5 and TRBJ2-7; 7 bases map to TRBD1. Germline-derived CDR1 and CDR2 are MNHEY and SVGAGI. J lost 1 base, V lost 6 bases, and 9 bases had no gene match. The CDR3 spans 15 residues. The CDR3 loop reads CASSSPGTASYEQYF. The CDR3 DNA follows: TGTGCCAGCAGCTCACCCGGGACAGCTTCCTACGAGCAGTACTTC.

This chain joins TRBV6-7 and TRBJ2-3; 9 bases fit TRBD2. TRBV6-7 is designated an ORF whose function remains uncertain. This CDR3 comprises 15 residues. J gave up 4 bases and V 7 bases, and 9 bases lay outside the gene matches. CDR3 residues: CASTLSGRGPDTQYF. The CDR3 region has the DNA TGTGCCAGCACCCTTAGCGGGAGAGGGCCAGATACGCAGTATTTT.

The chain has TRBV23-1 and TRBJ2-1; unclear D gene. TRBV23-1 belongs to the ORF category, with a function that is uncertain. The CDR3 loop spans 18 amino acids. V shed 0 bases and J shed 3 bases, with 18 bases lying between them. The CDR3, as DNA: TGCGCCAGCAGTCAATCTATTTGCGAGGAGTGGGTCTACAATGAGCAGTTCTTC. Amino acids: CASSQSICEEWVYNEQFF.

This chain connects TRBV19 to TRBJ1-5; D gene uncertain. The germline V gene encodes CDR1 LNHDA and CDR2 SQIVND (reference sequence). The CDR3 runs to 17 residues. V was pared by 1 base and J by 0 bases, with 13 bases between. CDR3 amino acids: CASSIGNSHYSNQPQHF. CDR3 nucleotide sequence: TGTGCCAGTAGTATAGGAAACAGCCATTATAGCAATCAGCCCCAGCATTTT.

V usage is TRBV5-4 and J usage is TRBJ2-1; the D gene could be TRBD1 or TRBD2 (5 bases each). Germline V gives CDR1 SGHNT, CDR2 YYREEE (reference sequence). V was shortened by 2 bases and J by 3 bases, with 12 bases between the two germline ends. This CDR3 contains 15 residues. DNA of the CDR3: TGTGCCAGCAGCTTACCTGGGACGGGCTACAATGAGCAGTTCTTC. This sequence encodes CASSLPGTGYNEQFF.

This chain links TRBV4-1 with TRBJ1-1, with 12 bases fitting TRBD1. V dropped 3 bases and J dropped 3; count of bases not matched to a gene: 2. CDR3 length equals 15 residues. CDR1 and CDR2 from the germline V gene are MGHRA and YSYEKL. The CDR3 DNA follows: TGCGCCAGCAGCCAGGGGACAGGGGGCGACACTGAAGCTTTCTTT. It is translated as CASSQGTGGDTEAFF.

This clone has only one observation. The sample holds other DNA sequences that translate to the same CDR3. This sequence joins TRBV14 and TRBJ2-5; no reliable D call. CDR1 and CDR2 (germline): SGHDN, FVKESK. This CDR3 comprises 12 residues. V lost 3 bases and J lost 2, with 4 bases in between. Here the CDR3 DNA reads TGTGCCAGCAGCCAGAATCAAGAGACCCAGTACTTC. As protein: CASSQNQETQYF.

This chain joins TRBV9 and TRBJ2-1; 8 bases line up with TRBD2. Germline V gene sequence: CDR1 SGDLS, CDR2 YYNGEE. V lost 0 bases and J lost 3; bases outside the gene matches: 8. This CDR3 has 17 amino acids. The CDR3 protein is CASSVVSSGLVYNEQFF. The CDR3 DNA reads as TGTGCCAGCAGCGTAGTTTCTAGCGGGTTGGTCTACAATGAGCAGTTCTTC.

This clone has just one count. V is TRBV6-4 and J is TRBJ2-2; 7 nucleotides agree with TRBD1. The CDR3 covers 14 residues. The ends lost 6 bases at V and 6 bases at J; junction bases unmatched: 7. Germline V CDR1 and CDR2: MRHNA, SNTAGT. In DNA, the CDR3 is TGTGCCAGCAGCGACAGGGCTTGGGCCGGGGAGCTGTTTTTT. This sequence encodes CASSDRAWAGELFF.

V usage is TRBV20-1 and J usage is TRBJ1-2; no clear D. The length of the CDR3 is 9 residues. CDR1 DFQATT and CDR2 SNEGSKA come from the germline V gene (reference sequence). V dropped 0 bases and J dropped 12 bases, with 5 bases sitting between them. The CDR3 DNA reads TGCAGTGCTAGAGAGGGGAACACCTTC. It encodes CSAREGNTF.